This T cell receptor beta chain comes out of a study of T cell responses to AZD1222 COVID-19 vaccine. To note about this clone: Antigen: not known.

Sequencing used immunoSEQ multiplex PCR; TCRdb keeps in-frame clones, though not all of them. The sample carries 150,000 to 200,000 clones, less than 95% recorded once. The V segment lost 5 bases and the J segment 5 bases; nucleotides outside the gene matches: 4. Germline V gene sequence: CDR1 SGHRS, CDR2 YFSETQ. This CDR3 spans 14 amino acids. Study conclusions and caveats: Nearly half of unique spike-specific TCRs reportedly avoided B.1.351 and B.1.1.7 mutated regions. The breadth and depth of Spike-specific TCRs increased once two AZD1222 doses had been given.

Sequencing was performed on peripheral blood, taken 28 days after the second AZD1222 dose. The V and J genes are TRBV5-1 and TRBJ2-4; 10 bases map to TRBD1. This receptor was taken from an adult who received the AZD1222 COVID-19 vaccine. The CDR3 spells CASRVTGGENIQYF. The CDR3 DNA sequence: TGCGCCAGCAGAGTGACAGGGGGCGAAAACATTCAGTACTTC.